This entry describes one T cell receptor (beta chain). This specimen belongs to a study of blood T cell repertoires in COVID-19. Whole-study context: The United States, Italy and Spain provided the acute and convalescent COVID-19 samples.

Sequencing was performed with immunoSEQ multiplex PCR; in TCRdb, only in-frame clones are kept and a portion is missing. This table has 50,000 to 75,000 clones, around 77% appearing once. CDR1 and CDR2 from the germline V gene are MDHEN and SYDVKM. There are 16 residues in the CDR3. After removal of 7 bases from V and 2 bases from J, the junction contained 11 bases not matched to a gene. This receptor was identified in a man older than 75 with active or convalescent COVID-19. This rearrangement joins TRBV28 to TRBJ2-1; 7 nucleotides match TRBD2. Sequencing was carried out using peripheral blood. This chain's CDR3 is CASMSSSGITYNEQFF. CDR3 nucleotide sequence: TGTGCCAGCATGTCGAGCAGCGGGATAACCTACAATGAGCAGTTCTTC.